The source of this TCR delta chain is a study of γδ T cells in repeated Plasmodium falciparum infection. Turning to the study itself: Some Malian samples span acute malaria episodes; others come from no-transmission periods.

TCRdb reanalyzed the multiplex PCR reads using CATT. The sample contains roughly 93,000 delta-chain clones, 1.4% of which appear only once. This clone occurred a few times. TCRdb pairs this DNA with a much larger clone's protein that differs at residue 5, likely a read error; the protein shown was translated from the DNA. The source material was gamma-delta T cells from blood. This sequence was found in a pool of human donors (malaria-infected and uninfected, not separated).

CDR3 amino acids: CACDPMTLLGETDKLIF. The CDR3 nucleotides read TGTGCCTGTGACCCCATGACGTTACTGGGGGAGACCGATAAACTCATCTTT. V gene TRDV2 combines with J gene TRDJ1, with 9 positions matching TRDD3. No J segment appears in TCRdb, so it was assigned here by matching the sequence to germline. The germline gives CDR1 GEAIGNYY, CDR2 EKD. The CDR3 length is 17 residues. Trimming removed 3 bases from V and 2 bases from J; junction bases left unmatched: 12.